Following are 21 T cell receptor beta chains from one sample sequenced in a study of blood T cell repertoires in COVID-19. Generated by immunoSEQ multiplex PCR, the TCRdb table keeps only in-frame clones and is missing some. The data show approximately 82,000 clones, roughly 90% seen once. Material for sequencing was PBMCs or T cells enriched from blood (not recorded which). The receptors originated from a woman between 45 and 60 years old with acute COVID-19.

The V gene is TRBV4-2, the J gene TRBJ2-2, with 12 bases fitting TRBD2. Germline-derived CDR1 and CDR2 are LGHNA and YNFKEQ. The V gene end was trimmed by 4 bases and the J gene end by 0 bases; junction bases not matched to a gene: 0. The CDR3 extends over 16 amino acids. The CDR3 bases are TGTGCCAGCAGCCGGACTAGCGGGACGAACACCGGGGAGCTGTTTTTT. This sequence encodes CASSRTSGTNTGELFF.

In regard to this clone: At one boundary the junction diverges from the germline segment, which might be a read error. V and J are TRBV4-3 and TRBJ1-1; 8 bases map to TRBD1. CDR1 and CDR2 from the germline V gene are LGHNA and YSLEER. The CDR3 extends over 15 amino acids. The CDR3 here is CAGSLQGQVVTEAFF. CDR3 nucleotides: TGCGCCGGCAGCCTACAGGGACAGGTGGTCACTGAAGCTTTCTTT.

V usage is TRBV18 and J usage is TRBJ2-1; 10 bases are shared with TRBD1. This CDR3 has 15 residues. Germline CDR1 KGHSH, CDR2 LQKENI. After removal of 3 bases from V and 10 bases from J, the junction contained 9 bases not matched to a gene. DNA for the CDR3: TGTGCCAGCTCACCTAGGGACAGGGGATCAGTGGAGCAGTTCTTC. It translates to CASSPRDRGSVEQFF.

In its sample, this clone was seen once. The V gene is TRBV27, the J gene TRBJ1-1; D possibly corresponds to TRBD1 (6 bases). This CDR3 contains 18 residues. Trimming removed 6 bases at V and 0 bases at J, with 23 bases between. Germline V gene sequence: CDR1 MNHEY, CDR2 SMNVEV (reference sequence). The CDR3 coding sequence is TGTGCCAGCAGAACTCTCCCGGGGGGGGCTGGGGTGAACACTGAAGCTTTCTTT. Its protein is CASRTLPGGAGVNTEAFF.

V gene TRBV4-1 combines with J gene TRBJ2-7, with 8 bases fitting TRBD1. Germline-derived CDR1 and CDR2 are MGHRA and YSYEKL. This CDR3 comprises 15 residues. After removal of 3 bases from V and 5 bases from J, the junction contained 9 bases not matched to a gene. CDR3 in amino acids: CASSQLTGGKNEQYF. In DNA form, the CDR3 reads TGCGCCAGCAGCCAGTTAACAGGGGGGAAGAACGAGCAGTACTTC.

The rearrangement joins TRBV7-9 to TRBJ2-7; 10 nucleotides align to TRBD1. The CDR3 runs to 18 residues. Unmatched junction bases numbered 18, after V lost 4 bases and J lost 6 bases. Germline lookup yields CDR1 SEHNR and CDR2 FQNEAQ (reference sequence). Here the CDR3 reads CASSSTGTGVLRSGEQYF. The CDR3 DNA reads TGTGCCAGCAGCTCCACGGGGACAGGGGTCCTCCGTTCGGGCGAGCAGTACTTC.

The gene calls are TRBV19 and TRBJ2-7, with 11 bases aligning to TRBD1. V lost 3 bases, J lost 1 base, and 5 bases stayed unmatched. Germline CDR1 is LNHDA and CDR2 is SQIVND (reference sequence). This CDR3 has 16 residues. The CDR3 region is CASSMGGQGESYEQYF. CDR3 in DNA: TGTGCCAGTAGTATGGGGGGACAGGGGGAATCCTACGAGCAGTACTTC.

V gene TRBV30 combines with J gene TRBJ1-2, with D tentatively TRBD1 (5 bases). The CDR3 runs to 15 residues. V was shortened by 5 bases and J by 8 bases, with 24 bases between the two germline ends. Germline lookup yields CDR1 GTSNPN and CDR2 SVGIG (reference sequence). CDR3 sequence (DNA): TGTGCCTGGGGGGCATCAGGCCCGCCCTATGGGGGCTACACCTTC. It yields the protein CAWGASGPPYGGYTF.

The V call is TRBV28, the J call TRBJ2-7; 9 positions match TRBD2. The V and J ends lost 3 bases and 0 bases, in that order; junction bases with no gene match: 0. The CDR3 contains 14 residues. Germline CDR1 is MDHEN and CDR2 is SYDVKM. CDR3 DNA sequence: TGTGCCAGCAGTTTTAGCGGGAGCTCCTACGAGCAGTACTTC. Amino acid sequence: CASSFSGSSYEQYF.

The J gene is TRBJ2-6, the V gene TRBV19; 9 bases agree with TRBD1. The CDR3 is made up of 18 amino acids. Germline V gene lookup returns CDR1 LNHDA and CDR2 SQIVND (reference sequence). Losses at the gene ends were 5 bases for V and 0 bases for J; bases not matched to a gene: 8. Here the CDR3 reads CASSAPGTGSSGANVLTF. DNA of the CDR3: TGTGCCAGTAGTGCGCCCGGGACAGGGAGCTCTGGGGCCAACGTCCTGACTTTC.

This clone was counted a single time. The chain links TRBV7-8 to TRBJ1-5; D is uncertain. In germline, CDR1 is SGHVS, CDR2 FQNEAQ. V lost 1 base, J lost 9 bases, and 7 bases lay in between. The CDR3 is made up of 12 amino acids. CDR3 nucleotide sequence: TGTGCCAGCAGCTTAGAGGAGATGCCCCAGCATTTT. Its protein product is CASSLEEMPQHF.

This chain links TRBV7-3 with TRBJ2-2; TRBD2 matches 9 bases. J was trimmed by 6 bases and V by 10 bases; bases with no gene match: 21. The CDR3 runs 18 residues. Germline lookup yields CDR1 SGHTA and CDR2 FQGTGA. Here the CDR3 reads CAIPHHVTREGRSGELFF. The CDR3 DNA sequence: TGTGCCATCCCCCACCACGTAACGCGGGAGGGCCGGTCCGGGGAGCTGTTTTTT.

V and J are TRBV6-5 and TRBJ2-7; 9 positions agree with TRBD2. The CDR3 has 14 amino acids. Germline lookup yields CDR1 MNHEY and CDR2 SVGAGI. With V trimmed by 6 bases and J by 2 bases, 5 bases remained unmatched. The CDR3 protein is CASRKREVPYEQYF. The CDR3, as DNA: TGTGCCAGCAGGAAGCGGGAGGTCCCCTACGAGCAGTACTTC.

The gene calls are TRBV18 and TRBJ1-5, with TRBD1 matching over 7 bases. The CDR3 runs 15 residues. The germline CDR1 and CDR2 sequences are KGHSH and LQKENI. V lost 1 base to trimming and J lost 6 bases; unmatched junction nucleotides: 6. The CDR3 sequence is CASSPRDREGQPQHF. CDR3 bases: TGTGCCAGCTCACCACGGGACAGAGAGGGTCAGCCCCAGCATTTT.

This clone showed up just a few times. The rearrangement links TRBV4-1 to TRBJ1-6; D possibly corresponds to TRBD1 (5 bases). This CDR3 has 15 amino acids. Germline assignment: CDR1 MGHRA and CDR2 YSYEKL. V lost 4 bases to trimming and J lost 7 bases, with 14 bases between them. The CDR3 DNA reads TGCGCCAGCAGCCCCCGGCTTGGGGGGAATTCACCCCTCCACTTT. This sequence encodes CASSPRLGGNSPLHF.

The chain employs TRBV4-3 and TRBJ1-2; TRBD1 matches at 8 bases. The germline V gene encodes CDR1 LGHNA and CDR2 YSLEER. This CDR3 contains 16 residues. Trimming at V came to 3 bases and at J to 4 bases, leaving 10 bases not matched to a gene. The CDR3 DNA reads TGCGCCAGCAGCCAGGAACGACAGGGGTTAGGCTATGGCTACACCTTC. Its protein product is CASSQERQGLGYGYTF.

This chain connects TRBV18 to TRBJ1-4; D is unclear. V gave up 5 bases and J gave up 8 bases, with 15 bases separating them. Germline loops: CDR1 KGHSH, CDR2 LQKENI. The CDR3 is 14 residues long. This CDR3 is CASSLSSSGEKLFF. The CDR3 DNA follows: TGTGCCAGCTCATTGTCAAGCAGCGGGGAAAAACTGTTTTTT. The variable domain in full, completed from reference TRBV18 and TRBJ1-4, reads NAGVMQNPRHLVRRRGQEARLRCSPMKGHSHVYWYRQLPEEGLKFMVYLQKENIIDESGMPKERFSAEFPKEGPSILRIQQVVRGDSAAYFCASSLSSSGEKLFFGSGTQLSVL.

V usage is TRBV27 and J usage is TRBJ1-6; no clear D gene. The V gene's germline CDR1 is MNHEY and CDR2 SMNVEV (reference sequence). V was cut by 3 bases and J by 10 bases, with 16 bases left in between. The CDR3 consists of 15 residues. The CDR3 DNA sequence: TGTGCCAGCAGTTTTTGGGCAGGTTCCCACTCACCCCTCCACTTT. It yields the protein CASSFWAGSHSPLHF.

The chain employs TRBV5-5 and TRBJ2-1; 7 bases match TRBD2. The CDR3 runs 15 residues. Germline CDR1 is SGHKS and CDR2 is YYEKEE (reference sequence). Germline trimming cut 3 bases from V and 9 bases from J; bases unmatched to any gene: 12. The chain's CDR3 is CASSWAAGAFGEQFF. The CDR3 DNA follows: TGTGCCAGCAGCTGGGCGGCGGGAGCATTTGGTGAGCAGTTCTTC.

As DNA, the CDR3 is TGTGCCAGCAGCCCCGGAGTAATCCGGGAGACCCAGTACTTC. It is translated as CASSPGVIRETQYF. The genes are TRBV14 and TRBJ2-5; D gene ambiguous. With 4 bases removed from V and 5 bases from J, the gap between germline ends came to 14 bases. The germline V gene encodes CDR1 SGHDN and CDR2 FVKESK. This CDR3 contains 14 residues.

CDR3 DNA sequence: TGTGCCAGCAGCGGAGGGACAGGGAGTTTGGAGACCCAGTACTTC. Its protein product is CASSGGTGSLETQYF. This chain links TRBV7-2 with TRBJ2-5; 9 bases line up with TRBD1. The V gene end was trimmed by 5 bases and the J gene end by 5 bases; junction bases not matched to a gene: 9. Germline CDR1 and CDR2: SGHTA and FQGNSA. This CDR3 is built from 15 residues.